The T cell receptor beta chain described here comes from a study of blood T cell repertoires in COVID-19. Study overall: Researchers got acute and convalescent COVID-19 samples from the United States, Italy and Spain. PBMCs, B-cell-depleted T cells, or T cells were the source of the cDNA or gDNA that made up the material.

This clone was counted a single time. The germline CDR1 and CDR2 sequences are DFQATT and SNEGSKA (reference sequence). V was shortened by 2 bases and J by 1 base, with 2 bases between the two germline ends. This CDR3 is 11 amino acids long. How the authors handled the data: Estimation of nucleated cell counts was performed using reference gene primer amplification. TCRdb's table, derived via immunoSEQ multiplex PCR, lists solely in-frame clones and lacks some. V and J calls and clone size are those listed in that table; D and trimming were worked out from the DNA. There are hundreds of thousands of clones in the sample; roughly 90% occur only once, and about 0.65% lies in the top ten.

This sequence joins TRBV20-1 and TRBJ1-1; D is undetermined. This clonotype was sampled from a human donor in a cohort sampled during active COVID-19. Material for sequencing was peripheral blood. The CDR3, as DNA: TGCAGTGCTAGACAGAACACTGAAGCTTTCTTT. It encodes CSARQNTEAFF.